This T cell receptor beta chain was captured by sequencing in a study of blood T cells in healthy people across ages. Points from the study as a whole: TCR beta diversity per million T cells fell roughly linearly with age.

With 4 bases removed from V and 5 bases from J, the gap between germline ends came to 11 bases. This CDR3 spans 13 amino acids. Germline values: CDR1 DFQATT, CDR2 SNEGSKA (reference sequence). As to this clonotype: Its antigen is unidentified.

A second roughly 7 to 12 cycle PCR used barcoded and J-beta primers. TCRdb used MiXCR to reprocess the 5' RACE reads, holding one entry per CDR3 protein. Of almost 1 million distinct CDR3 sequences listed, 45% to 60% were seen once; the top ten hold about a fifth. The sequence was collected from a woman aged 55-70 years in good health. Input material: blood. V gene TRBV20-1 combines with J gene TRBJ2-2; unclear D gene. The CDR3 nucleotides read TGCAGTGCTAAGCTAAGGTTAACCGGGGAGCTGTTTTTT. This gives the protein CSAKLRLTGELFF.